A selection of T cell receptor beta chains follows, all from one sample in a study of beta chain features in type 1 diabetes. Some clones are missing from TCRdb's copy, which holds only in-frame ones; the method was immunoSEQ multiplex PCR. Found here are over 150,000 clones, 7.5% to 8.5% of them singletons; the top ten hold 0.5%. Sample: central memory CD4+ T cells from blood. These receptors were collected from a man younger than 35 with type 1 diabetes. CDR3s include the opening cysteine and the closing phenylalanine or tryptophan. Each record gives: D gene, V gene, clone size, J gene, CDR3 DNA, CDR3 protein. A D gene is named only where the DNA matches it firmly. Only part of the rows carry a size: once, few, many, or a class if the clone is expanded.

>TRBD1|TRBV14|-|TRBJ2-5
TGTGCCAGCAGCCCCCGGACAGGTCAAGAGACCCAGTACTTC
CASSPRTGQETQYF
>-|TRBV7-8|-|TRBJ2-4
TGTGCCAGCAGCTCATATGGGGGGAACATTCAGTACTTC
CASSSYGGNIQYF
>-|TRBV7-2|few|TRBJ2-7
TGTGCCAGCAGCTTAGGAAGGGAGTCTGCGCAGTACTTC
CASSLGRESAQYF
>TRBD2|TRBV7-9|few|TRBJ2-3
TGTGCCAGCAGCTATGGACTAGCGGGAGGCACAGATACGCAGTATTTT
CASSYGLAGGTDTQYF
>TRBD1|TRBV7-2|many|TRBJ2-5
TGTGCCAGCAGCCCAGGGGGTGGCCAAGAGACCCAGTACTTC
CASSPGGGQETQYF
>-|TRBV9|few|TRBJ2-1
TGTGCCAGCAGCGTAGCAGGACACAATACCCCTCATGAGCAGTTCTTC
CASSVAGHNTPHEQFF
>TRBD1|TRBV6-5|few|TRBJ2-7
TGTGCCAGCAGTTACGGCCTAAACAGGGGGACCGAGCAGTACTTC
CASSYGLNRGTEQYF
>TRBD2|TRBV27|few|TRBJ2-1
TGTGCCAGCAGTTTCACTAGCGGGGGGGCCGGGAGCCGTGTGCAGTTCTTC
CASSFTSGGAGSRVQFF
>TRBD1|TRBV7-9|few|TRBJ1-1
TGTGCCAGCAGCCCTCAGCCAGGGGGGAACACTGAAGCTTTCTTT
CASSPQPGGNTEAFF
>TRBD1|TRBV28|-|TRBJ1-2
TGTGCCAGCAGTTTATGGGCCAGGGGGCGCGACTATGGCTACACCTTC
CASSLWARGRDYGYTF
>TRBD1|TRBV30|few|TRBJ1-2
TGTGCCTGGAGTGCAAAGACAGGGTTAACCTTC
CAWSAKTGLTF
>TRBD2|TRBV9|-|TRBJ2-5
TGTGCCAGCAGCTCCCAAGGAGCGGGGCCGTACCAAGAGACCCAGTACTTC
CASSSQGAGPYQETQYF
>-|TRBV28|few|TRBJ2-4
TGTGCCAGCAGTCCTGCCGGGACTGCGTTACAGGGGCCGATCTACTTC
CASSPAGTALQGPIYF
>-|TRBV2|many|TRBJ2-3
TGTGCCAGCCCCGGACAGAACACAGATACGCAGTATTTT
CASPGQNTDTQYF
>-|TRBV6-5|few|TRBJ2-7
TGTGCCAGCAGTTACTCTGGGCAAGCCGCCTACGAGCAGTACTTC
CASSYSGQAAYEQYF
>TRBD1|TRBV28|few|TRBJ2-1
TGTGCCAGCAGTTTCCCTGGACAGGGGGTTGGGAATGAGCAGTTCTTC
CASSFPGQGVGNEQFF
>-|TRBV7-2|-|TRBJ2-2
TGTGCCAGCAGCTTAGCCCCAGGGAACATCGGGGAGCTGTTTTTT
CASSLAPGNIGELFF
>TRBD2|TRBV19|few|TRBJ2-1
TGTGCCAGTAGCACCGGACTAGCAAGGGTACCCGAGCAGTTCTTC
CASSTGLARVPEQFF
>TRBD1|TRBV18|-|TRBJ2-1
TGTGCCAGCTCAGGACAGGTGGGCAATGAGCAGTTCTTC
CASSGQVGNEQFF
>TRBD2|TRBV5-1|-|TRBJ2-1
TGCGCCAGCAGCCGTACCGGGACTAGCGTATATGAGCAGTTCTTC
CASSRTGTSVYEQFF
>TRBD2|TRBV14|few|TRBJ2-3
TGTGCCAGCAGCGGACTAGGGGTGGTAGATACGCAGTATTTT
CASSGLGVVDTQYF
>-|TRBV4-3|many|TRBJ2-3
TGCGCCAGCAGCCAAGATCGGTCCAGGGTCCCAGATACGCAGTATTTT
CASSQDRSRVPDTQYF
>TRBD1|TRBV29-1|few|TRBJ2-4
TGCAGCGTCCAACCCACAGGGGGTGGGCTGGGAAACATTCAGTACTTC
CSVQPTGGGLGNIQYF
>TRBD2|TRBV9|-|TRBJ2-7
TGTGCCAGCAGCGTTAGACTAGCGGGAATCTACGAGCAGTACTTC
CASSVRLAGIYEQYF
>-|TRBV29-1|few|TRBJ1-5
TGCAGCGTTGTTGTGACAGGCGATCAGCCCCAGCATTTT
CSVVVTGDQPQHF
>TRBD2|TRBV4-3|-|TRBJ2-1
TGCGCCAGCAGCCAAGGGACTAGCGGGGGGGTCCACAATGAGCAGTTCTTC
CASSQGTSGGVHNEQFF
>TRBD1|TRBV2|few|TRBJ2-1
TGTGCCAGCAGTGAATCGACAGGGGGCTCCTACAATGAGCAGTTCTTC
CASSESTGGSYNEQFF
>-|TRBV5-1|-|TRBJ2-3
TGCGCCAGCAGACGCTCGACTAGTGTCCCCACAGATACGCAGTATTTT
CASRRSTSVPTDTQYF
>-|TRBV15|-|TRBJ2-3
TGTGCCACCAGCAGAGCCGTGACAGATACGCAGTATTTT
CATSRAVTDTQYF
>TRBD2|TRBV18|-|TRBJ2-1
TGTGCCAGCTCACCACCGTCTAGCGGGGGCTTGGGCGAGCAGTTCTTC
CASSPPSSGGLGEQFF
>TRBD1|TRBV2|few|TRBJ2-2
TGTGCCAGCAGTGCCCAGGGGGCGAACACCGGGGAGCTGTTTTTT
CASSAQGANTGELFF
>TRBD1|TRBV5-5|-|TRBJ1-2
TGTGCCAGCAGCCTGGGACAGGGGGCTTATGGCTACACCTTC
CASSLGQGAYGYTF
>TRBD2|TRBV11-2|few|TRBJ2-1
TGTGCCAGCAGACGTAGCGGGGTCTATGAGCAGTTCTTC
CASRRSGVYEQFF
>TRBD1|TRBV27|-|TRBJ2-5
TGTGCCAGCAGTCAAACAGGGGTAGAGACCCAGTACTTC
CASSQTGVETQYF
>-|TRBV4-1|-|TRBJ2-5
TGCGCCAGCAGCCGGGGATCTAGCGAATACCAAGAGACCCAGTACTTC
CASSRGSSEYQETQYF
>-|TRBV19|-|TRBJ2-3
TGTGCCAGTCGGGGGATTCTTGCGGGGACCACAGATACGCAGTATTTT
CASRGILAGTTDTQYF
>-|TRBV28|-|TRBJ1-3
TGTGCCAGCAGTCCCCAGCGCTCTGGAAACACCATATATTTT
CASSPQRSGNTIYF
>-|TRBV29-1|many|TRBJ2-1
TGCAGCGTTGGGGACGGGAGCTCCTACAATGAGCAGTTCTTC
CSVGDGSSYNEQFF
>TRBD1|TRBV5-1|-|TRBJ2-2
TGCGCCAGCAGCTTGTTATCCCCGGGACAGGGGGCCTCCGGGGAGCTGTTTTTT
CASSLLSPGQGASGELFF
>TRBD1|TRBV2|-|TRBJ1-2
TGTGCCAGCAGTCGGACAGGAGCTAACTATGGCTACACCTTC
CASSRTGANYGYTF
>-|TRBV7-9|many|TRBJ2-7
TGTGCCAGCAGCTTAGGCCAGAACGAGCAGTACTTC
CASSLGQNEQYF
>TRBD2|TRBV5-4|few|TRBJ2-2
TGTGCCAGCAGCGACCCGCTGGGGGTAGCGGGAGGGTCGATCGGGGAGCTGTTTTTT
CASSDPLGVAGGSIGELFF
>-|TRBV10-3|few|TRBJ2-3
TGTGCCATCAGACCGGGACTTGCAGGCACAGATACGCAGTATTTT
CAIRPGLAGTDTQYF
>-|TRBV7-9|many|TRBJ2-3
TGTGCCAGCAGTCTCGAGGCAGATACGCAGTATTTT
CASSLEADTQYF
>-|TRBV7-9|-|TRBJ2-3
TGTGCCAGCAGCCACTCCCCAACCCCGACAGATACGCAGTATTTT
CASSHSPTPTDTQYF
>-|TRBV6-6|-|TRBJ1-5
TGTGCCAGCACGATGGGCAAGCAGCCCCAGCATTTT
CASTMGKQPQHF
>-|TRBV7-8|few|TRBJ1-1
TGTGCCAGCAGCTTAGTTGGCGGGGTGGGGACTGAAGCTTTCTTT
CASSLVGGVGTEAFF
>-|TRBV5-1|-|TRBJ2-3
TGCGCCAGCAGCTCGGGGGAGTGGAGCACAGATACGCAGTATTTT
CASSSGEWSTDTQYF
>-|TRBV6-1|few|TRBJ1-1
TGTGCCAGCAGGCCGGACAGGAACACTGAAGCTTTCTTT
CASRPDRNTEAFF
>-|TRBV6-6|few|TRBJ2-2
TGTGCCAGCAGACGGGGACAGAACACCGGGGAGCTGTTTTTT
CASRRGQNTGELFF
>-|TRBV5-6|-|TRBJ2-3
TGTGCCAGCAGCTTCAGGATGGCTATGTCGGATACGCAGTATTTT
CASSFRMAMSDTQYF
>-|TRBV7-2|-|TRBJ1-3
TGTGCCAGCAGCTCACCGGGGTCTGGAAACACCATATATTTT
CASSSPGSGNTIYF
>-|TRBV10-2|few|TRBJ2-1
TGCGCCAGCAGGACAAATGTTTTGTCCTACAATGAGCAGTTCTTC
CASRTNVLSYNEQFF
>TRBD2|TRBV7-9|-|TRBJ2-3
TGTGCCAGCAGCTTACAAGCGGGGGGAAGCACAGATACGCAGTATTTT
CASSLQAGGSTDTQYF
>TRBD2|TRBV7-2|few|TRBJ2-4
TGTGCCAGCAGTGTCAGGGCTAGCGGGGAGGGGGACATTCAGTACTTC
CASSVRASGEGDIQYF